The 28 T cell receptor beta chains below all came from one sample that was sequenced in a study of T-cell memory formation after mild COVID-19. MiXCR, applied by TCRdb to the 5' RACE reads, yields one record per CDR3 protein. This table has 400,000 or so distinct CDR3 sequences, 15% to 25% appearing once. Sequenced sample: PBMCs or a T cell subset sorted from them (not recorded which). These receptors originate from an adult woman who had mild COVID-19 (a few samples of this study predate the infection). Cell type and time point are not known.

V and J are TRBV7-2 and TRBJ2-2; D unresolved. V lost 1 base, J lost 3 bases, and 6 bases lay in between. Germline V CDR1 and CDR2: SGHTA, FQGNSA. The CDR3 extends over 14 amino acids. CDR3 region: CASSLVKHTGELFF. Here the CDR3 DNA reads TGTGCCAGCAGCTTAGTTAAACACACCGGGGAGCTGTTTTTT.

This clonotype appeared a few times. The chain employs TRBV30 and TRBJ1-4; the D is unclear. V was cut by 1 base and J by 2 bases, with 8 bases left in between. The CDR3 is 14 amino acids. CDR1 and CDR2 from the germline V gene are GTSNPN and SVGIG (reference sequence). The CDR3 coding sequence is TGTGCCTGGAGTGCTCAGCGGACTAATGAAAAACTGTTTTTT. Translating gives CAWSAQRTNEKLFF. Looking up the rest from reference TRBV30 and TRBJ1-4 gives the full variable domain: SQTIHQWPATLVQPVGSPLSLECTVEGTSNPNLYWYRQAAGRGLQLLFYSVGIGQISSEVPQNLSASRPQDRQFILSSKKLLLSDSGFYLCAWSAQRTNEKLFFGSGTQLSVL.

CDR3 protein: CASSEGLGRSNTEAFF. The CDR3, as DNA: TGTGCCAGCAGTGAAGGGTTGGGGCGGAGTAACACTGAAGCTTTCTTT. The chain has TRBV2 and TRBJ1-1; a weak D match, TRBD1 (5 bases). The germline CDR1 and CDR2 sequences are SNHLY and FYNNEI. This CDR3 comprises 16 residues. The V end was cut by 1 base, the J end by 2 bases, with 14 bases between.

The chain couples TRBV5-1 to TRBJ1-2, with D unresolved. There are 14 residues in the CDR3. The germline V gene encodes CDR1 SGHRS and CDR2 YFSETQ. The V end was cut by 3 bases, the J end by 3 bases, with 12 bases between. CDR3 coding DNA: TGCGCCAGCAGCTACGGTCGGGGTGACTATGGCTACACCTTC. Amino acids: CASSYGRGDYGYTF.

Here the CDR3 DNA reads TGTGCCAGCAGGACCGGGGGCTCAGAAAAACTGTTTTTT. Its protein product is CASRTGGSEKLFF. J is TRBJ1-4 and V is TRBV12-3 or TRBV12-4; D is possibly TRBD1 (6 bases). This CDR3 contains 13 residues. V dropped 6 bases and J dropped 8 bases, with 13 bases sitting between them.

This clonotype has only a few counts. CDR3 bases: TGTGCCACCAGTCGGGACGGAGGATACGAGCAGTACTTC. Residues: CATSRDGGYEQYF. The gene calls are TRBV24-1 and TRBJ2-7; possibly TRBD1 or TRBD2 for D (5 bases each). The CDR3 loop spans 13 amino acids. Per germline, CDR1 KGHDR and CDR2 SFDVKD. Trimming cost V 6 bases and J 4 bases, with 12 bases left between them.

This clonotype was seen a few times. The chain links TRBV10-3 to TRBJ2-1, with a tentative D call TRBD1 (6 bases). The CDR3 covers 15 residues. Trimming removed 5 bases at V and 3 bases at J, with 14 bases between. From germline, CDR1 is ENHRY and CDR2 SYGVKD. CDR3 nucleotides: TGTGCCATCAGTAACAGGGAAACTCTCTACAATGAGCAGTTCTTC. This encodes CAISNRETLYNEQFF.

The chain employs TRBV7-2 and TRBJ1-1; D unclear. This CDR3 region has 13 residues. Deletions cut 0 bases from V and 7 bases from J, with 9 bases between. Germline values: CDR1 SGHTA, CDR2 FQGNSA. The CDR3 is CASSLARHLEAFF. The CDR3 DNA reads TGTGCCAGCAGCTTAGCGCGTCACCTTGAAGCTTTCTTT. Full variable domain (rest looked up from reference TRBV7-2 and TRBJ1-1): GAGVSQSPSNKVTEKGKDVELRCDPISGHTALYWYRQSLGQGLEFLIYFQGNSAPDKSGLPSDRFSAERTGGSVSTLTIQRTQQEDSAVYLCASSLARHLEAFFGQGTRLTVV.

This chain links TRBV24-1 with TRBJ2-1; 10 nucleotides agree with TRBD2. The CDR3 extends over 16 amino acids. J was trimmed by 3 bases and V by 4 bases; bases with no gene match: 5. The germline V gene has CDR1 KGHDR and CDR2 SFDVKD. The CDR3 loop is CATSDRSGGDYNEQFF. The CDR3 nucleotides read TGTGCCACCAGTGACCGCAGCGGGGGGGACTACAATGAGCAGTTCTTC.

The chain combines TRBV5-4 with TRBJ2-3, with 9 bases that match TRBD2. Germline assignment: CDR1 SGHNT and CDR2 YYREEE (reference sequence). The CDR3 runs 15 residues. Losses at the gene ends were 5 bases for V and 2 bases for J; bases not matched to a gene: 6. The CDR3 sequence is CASSLSGGYTDTQYF. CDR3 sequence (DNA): TGTGCCAGCAGTCTCAGCGGGGGGTACACAGATACGCAGTATTTT. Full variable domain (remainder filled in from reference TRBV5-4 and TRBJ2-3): ETGVTQSPTHLIKTRGQQVTLRCSSQSGHNTVSWYQQALGQGPQFIFQYYREEENGRGNFPPRFSGLQFPNYSSELNVNALELDDSALYLCASSLSGGYTDTQYFGPGTRLTVL.

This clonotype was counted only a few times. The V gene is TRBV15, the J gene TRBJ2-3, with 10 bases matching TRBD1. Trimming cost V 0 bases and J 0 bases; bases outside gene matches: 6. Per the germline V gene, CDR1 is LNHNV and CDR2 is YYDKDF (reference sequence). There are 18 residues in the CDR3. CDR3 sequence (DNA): TGTGCCACCAGCAGAGAGGGGACAGGGGAATGGAGCACAGATACGCAGTATTTT. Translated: CATSREGTGEWSTDTQYF.

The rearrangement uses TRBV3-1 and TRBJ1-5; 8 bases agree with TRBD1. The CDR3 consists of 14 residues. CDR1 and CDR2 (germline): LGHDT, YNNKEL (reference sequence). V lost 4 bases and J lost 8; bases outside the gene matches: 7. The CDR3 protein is CASSRRGQTKPQHF. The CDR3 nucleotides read TGTGCCAGCAGCCGCAGGGGGCAAACGAAGCCCCAGCATTTT.

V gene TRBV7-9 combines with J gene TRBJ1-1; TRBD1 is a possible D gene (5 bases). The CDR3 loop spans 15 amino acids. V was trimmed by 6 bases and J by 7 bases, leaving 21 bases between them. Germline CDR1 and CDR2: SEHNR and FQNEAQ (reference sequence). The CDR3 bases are TGTGCCAGCAGTTTATCCTCGGGGACCAACTATGAAGCTTTCTTT. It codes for CASSLSSGTNYEAFF.

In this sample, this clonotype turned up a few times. CDR3 region: CASSRSGVRGYTF. Here the CDR3 DNA reads TGTGCCAGCAGCCGGTCGGGAGTTAGGGGCTACACCTTC. This chain connects TRBV12-3 or TRBV12-4 to TRBJ1-2; D not certain. Between the trimmed V and J ends, which lost 6 bases and 8 bases, there was a span of 16 bases. The CDR3 consists of 13 residues.

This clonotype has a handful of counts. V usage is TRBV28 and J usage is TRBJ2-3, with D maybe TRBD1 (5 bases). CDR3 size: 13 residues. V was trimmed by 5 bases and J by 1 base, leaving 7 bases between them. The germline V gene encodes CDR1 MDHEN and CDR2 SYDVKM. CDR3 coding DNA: TGTGCCAGCAGTGACAGTCGCACAGATACGCAGTATTTT. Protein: CASSDSRTDTQYF.

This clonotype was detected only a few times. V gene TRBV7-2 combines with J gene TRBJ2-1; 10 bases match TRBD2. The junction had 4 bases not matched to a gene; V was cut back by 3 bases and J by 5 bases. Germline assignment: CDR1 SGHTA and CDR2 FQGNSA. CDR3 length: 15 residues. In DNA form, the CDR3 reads TGTGCCAGCAGCTTGTGGACTAGCGGCAACAATGAGCAGTTCTTC. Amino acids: CASSLWTSGNNEQFF.

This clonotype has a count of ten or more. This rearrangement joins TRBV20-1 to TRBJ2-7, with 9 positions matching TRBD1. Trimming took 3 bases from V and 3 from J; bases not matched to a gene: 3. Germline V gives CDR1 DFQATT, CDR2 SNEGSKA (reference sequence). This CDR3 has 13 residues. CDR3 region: CSASRDRVYEQYF. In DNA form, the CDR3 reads TGCAGTGCTAGTCGGGACAGGGTCTACGAGCAGTACTTC.

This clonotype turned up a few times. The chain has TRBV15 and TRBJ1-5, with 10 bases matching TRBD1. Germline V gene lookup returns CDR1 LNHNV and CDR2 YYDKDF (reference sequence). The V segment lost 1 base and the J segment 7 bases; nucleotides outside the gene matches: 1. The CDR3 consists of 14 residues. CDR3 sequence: CATSRGTGGQPQHF. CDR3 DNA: TGTGCCACCAGCAGAGGGACAGGGGGACAGCCCCAGCATTTT.

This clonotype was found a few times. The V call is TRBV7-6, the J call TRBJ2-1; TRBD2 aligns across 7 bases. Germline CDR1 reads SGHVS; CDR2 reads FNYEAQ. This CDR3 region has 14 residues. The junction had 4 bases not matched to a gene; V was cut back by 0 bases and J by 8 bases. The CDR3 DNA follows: TGTGCCAGCAGCTTAGCGGGAGGGGCGGATGAGCAGTTCTTC. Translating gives CASSLAGGADEQFF.

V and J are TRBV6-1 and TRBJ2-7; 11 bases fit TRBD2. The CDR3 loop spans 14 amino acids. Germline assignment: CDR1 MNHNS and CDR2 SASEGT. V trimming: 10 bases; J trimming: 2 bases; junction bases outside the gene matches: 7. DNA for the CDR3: TGTGCCACCAATAGCGGGGGGGGAACCTACGAGCAGTACTTC. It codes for CATNSGGGTYEQYF.

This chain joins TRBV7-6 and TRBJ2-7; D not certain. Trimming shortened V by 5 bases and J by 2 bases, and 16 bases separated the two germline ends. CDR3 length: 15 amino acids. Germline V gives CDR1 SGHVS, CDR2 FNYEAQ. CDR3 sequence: CASSPTPGPTYEQYF. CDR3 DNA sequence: TGTGCCAGCAGCCCAACACCCGGGCCGACCTACGAGCAGTACTTC.

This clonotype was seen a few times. DNA of the CDR3: TGTGCCAGCAGTGATCGCGGTAACTCTGGGGCCAACGTCCTGACTTTC. Its protein is CASSDRGNSGANVLTF. This chain joins TRBV6-4 and TRBJ2-6; D not certain. V was pared by 3 bases and J by 0 bases, with 9 bases between. Germline V gene lookup returns CDR1 MRHNA and CDR2 SNTAGT. The CDR3 contains 16 residues.

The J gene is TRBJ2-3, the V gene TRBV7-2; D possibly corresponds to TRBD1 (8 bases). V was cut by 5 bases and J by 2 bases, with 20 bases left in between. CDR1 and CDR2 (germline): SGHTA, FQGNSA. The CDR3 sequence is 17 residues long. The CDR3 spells CASSPTGGLAVTDTQYF. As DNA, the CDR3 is TGTGCCAGCAGCCCAACAGGGGGGCTAGCGGTCACAGATACGCAGTATTTT.

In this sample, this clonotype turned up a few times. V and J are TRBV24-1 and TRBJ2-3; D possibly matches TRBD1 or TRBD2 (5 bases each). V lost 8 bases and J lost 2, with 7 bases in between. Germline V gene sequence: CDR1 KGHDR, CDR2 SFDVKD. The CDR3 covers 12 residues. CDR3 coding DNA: TGTGCCACCATGGGGGACACAGATACGCAGTATTTT. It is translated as CATMGDTDTQYF.

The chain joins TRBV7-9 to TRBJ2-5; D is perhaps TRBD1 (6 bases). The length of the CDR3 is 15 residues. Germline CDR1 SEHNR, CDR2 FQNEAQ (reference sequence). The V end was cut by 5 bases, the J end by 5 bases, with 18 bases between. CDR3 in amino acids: CASSPEQGPGETQYF. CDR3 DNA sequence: TGTGCCAGCAGCCCGGAACAGGGTCCGGGGGAGACCCAGTACTTC.

CDR3: CAWRDSSAAQYF. The CDR3 nucleotides are TGTGCCTGGCGAGACAGCTCGGCGGCCCAGTACTTC. This chain joins TRBV30 and TRBJ2-5, with a possible D match to TRBD1 (5 bases). The length of the CDR3 is 12 residues. Looked up from germline, CDR1 is GTSNPN and CDR2 is SVGIG (reference sequence). Trimming took off 5 bases at V and 9 bases at J, with 16 bases between the two ends. The whole variable domain, filled in from reference TRBV30 and TRBJ2-5, reads SQTIHQWPATLVQPVGSPLSLECTVEGTSNPNLYWYRQAAGRGLQLLFYSVGIGQISSEVPQNLSASRPQDRQFILSSKKLLLSDSGFYLCAWRDSSAAQYFGPGTRLLVL.

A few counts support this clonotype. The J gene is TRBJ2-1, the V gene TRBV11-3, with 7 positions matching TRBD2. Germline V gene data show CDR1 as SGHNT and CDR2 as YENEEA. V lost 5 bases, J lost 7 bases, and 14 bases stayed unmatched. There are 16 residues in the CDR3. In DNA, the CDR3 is TGTGCCAGCAGCCTCCCGTGGGGCGCGGGGGTAAATGAGCAGTTCTTC. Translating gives CASSLPWGAGVNEQFF.

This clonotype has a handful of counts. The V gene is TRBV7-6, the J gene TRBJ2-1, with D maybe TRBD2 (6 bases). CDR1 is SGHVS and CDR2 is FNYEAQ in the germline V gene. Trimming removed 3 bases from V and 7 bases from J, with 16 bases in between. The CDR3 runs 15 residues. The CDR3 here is CASSLVAAAGNEQFF. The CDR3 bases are TGTGCCAGCAGCTTGGTCGCAGCGGCGGGGAATGAGCAGTTCTTC.